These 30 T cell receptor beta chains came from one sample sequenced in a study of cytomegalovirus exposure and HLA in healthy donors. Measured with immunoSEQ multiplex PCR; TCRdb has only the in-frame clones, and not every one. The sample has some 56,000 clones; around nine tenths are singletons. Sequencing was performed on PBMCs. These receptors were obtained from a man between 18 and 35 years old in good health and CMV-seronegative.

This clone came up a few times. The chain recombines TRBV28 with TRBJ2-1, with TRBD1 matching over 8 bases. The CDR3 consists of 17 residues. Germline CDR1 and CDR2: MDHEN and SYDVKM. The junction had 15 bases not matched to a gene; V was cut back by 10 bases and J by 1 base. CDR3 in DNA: TGTGCCACGATCCAGAACAGGGGGGAACCTTCCTACAATGAGCAGTTCTTC. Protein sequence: CATIQNRGEPSYNEQFF.

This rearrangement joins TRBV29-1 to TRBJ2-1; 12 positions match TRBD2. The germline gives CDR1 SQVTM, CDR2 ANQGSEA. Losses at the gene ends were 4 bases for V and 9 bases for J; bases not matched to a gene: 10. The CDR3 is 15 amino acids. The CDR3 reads CSVVGLLAGGGEQFF. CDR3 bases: TGCAGCGTTGTAGGGCTCCTAGCGGGAGGGGGTGAGCAGTTCTTC.

The CDR3 coding sequence is TGTGCCAGCAGGAGGGGGCCGCTTACTGAAGCTTTCTTT. It yields the protein CASRRGPLTEAFF. The chain is built from TRBV28 and TRBJ1-1; 7 nucleotides match TRBD1. The CDR3 sequence is 13 residues long. The J segment lost 5 bases and the V segment lost 6 bases, leaving 6 bases of the junction unmatched. The germline V gene has CDR1 MDHEN and CDR2 SYDVKM.

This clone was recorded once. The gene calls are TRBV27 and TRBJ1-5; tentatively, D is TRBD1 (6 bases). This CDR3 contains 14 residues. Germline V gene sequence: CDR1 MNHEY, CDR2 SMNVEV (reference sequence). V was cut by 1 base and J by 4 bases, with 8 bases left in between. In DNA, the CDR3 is TGTGCCAGCAGTTTATTCAGGGGAAATCAGCCCCAGCATTTT. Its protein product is CASSLFRGNQPQHF.

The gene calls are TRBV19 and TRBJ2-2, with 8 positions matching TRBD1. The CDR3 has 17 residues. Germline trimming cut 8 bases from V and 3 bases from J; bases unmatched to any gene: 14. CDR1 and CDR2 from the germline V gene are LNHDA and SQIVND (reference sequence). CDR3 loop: CASRDPGTGGYTGELFF. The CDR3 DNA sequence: TGTGCCAGTCGAGATCCTGGGACAGGCGGGTACACCGGGGAGCTGTTTTTT.

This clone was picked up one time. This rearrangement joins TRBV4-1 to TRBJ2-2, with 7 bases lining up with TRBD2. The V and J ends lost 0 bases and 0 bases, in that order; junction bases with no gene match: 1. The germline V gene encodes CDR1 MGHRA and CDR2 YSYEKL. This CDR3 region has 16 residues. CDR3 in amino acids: CASSQEAGPNTGELFF. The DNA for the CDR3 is TGCGCCAGCAGCCAAGAAGCGGGGCCGAACACCGGGGAGCTGTTTTTT.

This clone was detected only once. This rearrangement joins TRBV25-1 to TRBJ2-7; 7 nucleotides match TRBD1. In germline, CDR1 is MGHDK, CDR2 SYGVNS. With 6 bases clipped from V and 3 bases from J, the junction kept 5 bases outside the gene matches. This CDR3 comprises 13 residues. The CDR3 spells CASRGTEFYEQYF. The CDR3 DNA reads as TGTGCCAGCAGGGGGACAGAATTCTACGAGCAGTACTTC.

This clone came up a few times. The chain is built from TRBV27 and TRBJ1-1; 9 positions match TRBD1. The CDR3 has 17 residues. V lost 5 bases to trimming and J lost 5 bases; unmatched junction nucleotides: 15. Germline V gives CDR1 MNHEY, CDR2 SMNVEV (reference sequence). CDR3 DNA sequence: TGTGCCAGCAGTCCCGACAGGGGGAGACTCCTTAGGACTGAAGCTTTCTTT. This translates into CASSPDRGRLLRTEAFF.

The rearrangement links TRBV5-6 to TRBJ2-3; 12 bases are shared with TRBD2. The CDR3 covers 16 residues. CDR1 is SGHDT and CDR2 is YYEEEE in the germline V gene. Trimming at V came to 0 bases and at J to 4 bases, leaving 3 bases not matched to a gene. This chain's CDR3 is CASSLGLAGAADTQYF. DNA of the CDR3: TGTGCCAGCAGCTTGGGACTAGCGGGAGCCGCAGATACGCAGTATTTT.

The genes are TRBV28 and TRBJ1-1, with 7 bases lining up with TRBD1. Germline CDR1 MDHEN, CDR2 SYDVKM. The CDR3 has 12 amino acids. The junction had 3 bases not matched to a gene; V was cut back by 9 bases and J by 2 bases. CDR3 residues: CASTGANTEAFF. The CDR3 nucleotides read TGTGCCAGTACAGGGGCTAACACTGAAGCTTTCTTT.

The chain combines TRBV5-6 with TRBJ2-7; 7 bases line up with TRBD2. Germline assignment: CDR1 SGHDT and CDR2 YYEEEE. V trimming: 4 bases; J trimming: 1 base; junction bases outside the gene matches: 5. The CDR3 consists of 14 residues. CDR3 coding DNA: TGTGCCAGCAGCCCGGGGGGAGCGTCCTACGAGCAGTACTTC. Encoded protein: CASSPGGASYEQYF.

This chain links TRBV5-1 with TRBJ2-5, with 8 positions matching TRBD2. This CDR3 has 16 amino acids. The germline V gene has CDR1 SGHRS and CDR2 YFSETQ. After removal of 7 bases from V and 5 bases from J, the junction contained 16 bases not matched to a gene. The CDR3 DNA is TGCGCCAGCTCTCGGGAGGGCGGGAGTCAGGTGGAGACCCAGTACTTC. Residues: CASSREGGSQVETQYF.

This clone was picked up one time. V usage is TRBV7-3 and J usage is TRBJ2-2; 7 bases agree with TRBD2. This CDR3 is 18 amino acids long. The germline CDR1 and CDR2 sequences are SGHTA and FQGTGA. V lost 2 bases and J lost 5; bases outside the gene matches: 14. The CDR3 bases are TGTGCCAGCAGCTTATTTCGGGGAGGAGCGGGACGGACCGGGGAGCTGTTTTTT. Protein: CASSLFRGGAGRTGELFF.

CDR3 sequence: CASSPTSAAAKNIQYF. As DNA, the CDR3 is TGTGCCAGCTCACCAACTAGCGCAGCAGCCAAAAACATTCAGTACTTC. The gene calls are TRBV18 and TRBJ2-4; TRBD2 aligns across 7 bases. The CDR3 contains 16 residues. CDR1 KGHSH and CDR2 LQKENI come from the germline V gene. V shed 2 bases, J shed 0 bases, and the junction held 4 bases outside the gene matches.

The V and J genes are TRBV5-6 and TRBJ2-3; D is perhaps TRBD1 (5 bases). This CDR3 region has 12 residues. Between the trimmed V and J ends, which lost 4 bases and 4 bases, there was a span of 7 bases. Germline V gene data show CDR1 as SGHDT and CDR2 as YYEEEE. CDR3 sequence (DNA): TGTGCCAGCAGCCTCAGGGCAGATACGCAGTATTTT. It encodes CASSLRADTQYF. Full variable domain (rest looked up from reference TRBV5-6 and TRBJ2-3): DAGVTQSPTHLIKTRGQQVTLRCSPKSGHDTVSWYQQALGQGPQFIFQYYEEEERQRGNFPDRFSGHQFPNYSSELNVNALLLGDSALYLCASSLRADTQYFGPGTRLTVL.

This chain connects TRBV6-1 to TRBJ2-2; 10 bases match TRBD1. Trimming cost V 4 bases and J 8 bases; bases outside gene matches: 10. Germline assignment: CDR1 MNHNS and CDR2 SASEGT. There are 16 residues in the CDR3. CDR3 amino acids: CASSGVPGQGNGELFF. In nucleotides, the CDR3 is TGTGCCAGCAGTGGGGTCCCGGGACAGGGGAATGGGGAGCTGTTTTTT.

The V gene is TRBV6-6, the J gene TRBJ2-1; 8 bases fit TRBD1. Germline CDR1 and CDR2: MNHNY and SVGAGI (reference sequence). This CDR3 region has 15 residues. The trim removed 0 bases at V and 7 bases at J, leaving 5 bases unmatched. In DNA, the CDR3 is TGTGCCAGCAGTTACTCGAGGCAGGGGGCTAATGAGCAGTTCTTC. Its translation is CASSYSRQGANEQFF.

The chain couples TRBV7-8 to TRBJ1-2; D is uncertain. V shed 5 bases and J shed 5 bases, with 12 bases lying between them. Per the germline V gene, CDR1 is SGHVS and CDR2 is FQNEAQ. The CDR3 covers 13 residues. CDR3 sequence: CASSPGLNYGYTF. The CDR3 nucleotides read TGTGCCAGCAGCCCGGGTCTTAATTATGGCTACACCTTC.

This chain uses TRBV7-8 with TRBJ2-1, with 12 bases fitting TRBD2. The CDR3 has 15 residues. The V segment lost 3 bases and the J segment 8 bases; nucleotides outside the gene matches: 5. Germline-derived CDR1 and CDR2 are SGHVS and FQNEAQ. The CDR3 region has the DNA TGTGCCAGCAGCTTCCTAGCGGGAGGGCCAGATGAGCAGTTCTTC. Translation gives CASSFLAGGPDEQFF.

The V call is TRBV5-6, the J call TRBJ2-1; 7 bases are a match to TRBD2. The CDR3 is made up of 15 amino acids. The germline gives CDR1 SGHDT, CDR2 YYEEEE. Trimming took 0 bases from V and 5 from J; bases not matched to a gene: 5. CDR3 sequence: CASSLGLAAHNEQFF. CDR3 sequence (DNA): TGTGCCAGCAGCTTGGGGCTAGCGGCACACAATGAGCAGTTCTTC.

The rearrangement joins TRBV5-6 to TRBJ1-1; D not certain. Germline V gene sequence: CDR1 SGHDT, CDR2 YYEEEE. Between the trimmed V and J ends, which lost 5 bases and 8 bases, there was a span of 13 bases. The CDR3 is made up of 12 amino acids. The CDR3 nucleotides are TGTGCCAGCAGTCCCCGGTGGGCGGAAGCTTTCTTT. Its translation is CASSPRWAEAFF.

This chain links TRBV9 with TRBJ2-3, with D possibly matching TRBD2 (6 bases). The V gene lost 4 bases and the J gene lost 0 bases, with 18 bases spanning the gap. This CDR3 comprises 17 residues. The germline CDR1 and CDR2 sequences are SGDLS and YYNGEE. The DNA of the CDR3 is TGTGCCAGCAGCCTGGGCGTCTTAGCGGCTAGCACAGATACGCAGTATTTT. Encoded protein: CASSLGVLAASTDTQYF.

CDR3 DNA: TGTGCCAGCAGCTTATCCCCAGGGGCTGGAAACACCATATATTTT. Its protein is CASSLSPGAGNTIYF. The chain has TRBV5-6 and TRBJ1-3, with a possible D match to TRBD1 (6 bases). The CDR3 is 15 amino acids. Trimming removed 2 bases from V and 2 bases from J, with 11 bases in between. The germline CDR1 and CDR2 sequences are SGHDT and YYEEEE.

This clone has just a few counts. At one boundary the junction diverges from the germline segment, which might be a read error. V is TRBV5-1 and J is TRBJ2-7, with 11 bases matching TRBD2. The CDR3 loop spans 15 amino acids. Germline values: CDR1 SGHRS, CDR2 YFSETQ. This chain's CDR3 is CASSLGLAEGEEQYF. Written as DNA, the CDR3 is TGCGCCAGCAGTTTGGGACTAGCGGAGGGAGAGGAGCAGTACTTC.

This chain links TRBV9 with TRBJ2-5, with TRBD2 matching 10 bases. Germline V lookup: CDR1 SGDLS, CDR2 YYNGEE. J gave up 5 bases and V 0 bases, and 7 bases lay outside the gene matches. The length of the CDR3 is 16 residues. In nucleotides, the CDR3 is TGTGCCAGCAGCGTAGCTAGCGGGAGATCAGAGGAGACCCAGTACTTC. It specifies CASSVASGRSEETQYF.

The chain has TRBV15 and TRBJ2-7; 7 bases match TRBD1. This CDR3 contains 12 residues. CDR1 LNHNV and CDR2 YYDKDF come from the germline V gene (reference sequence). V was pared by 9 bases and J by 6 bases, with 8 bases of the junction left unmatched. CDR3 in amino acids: CATSTGSREQYF. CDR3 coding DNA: TGTGCCACTTCGACAGGGTCGCGCGAGCAGTACTTC.

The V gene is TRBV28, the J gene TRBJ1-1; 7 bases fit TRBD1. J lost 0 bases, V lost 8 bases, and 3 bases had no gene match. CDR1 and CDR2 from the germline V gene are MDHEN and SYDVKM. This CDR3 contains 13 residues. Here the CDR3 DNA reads TGTGCCAGCGGAGGGGGCATGAACACTGAAGCTTTCTTT. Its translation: CASGGGMNTEAFF.

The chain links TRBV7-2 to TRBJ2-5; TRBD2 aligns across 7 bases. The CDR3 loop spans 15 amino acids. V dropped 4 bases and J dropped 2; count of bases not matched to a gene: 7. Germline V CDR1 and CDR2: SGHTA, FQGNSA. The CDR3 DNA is TGTGCCAGCAGCTCTTTTAGCGGGTATCAAGAGACCCAGTACTTC. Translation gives CASSSFSGYQETQYF.

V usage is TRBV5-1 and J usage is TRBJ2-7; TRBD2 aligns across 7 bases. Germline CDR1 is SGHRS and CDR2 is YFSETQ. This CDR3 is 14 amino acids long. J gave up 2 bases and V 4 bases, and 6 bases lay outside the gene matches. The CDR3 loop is CASSGLDRAYEQYF. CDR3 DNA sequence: TGCGCCAGCAGCGGACTAGACAGAGCCTACGAGCAGTACTTC.

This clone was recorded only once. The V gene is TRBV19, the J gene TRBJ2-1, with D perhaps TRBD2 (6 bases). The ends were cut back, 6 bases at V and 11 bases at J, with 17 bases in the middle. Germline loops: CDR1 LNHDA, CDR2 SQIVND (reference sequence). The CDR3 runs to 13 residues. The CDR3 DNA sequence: TGTGCCAGTAGCGGTACGCCCGGGGGTCAGCAGTTCTTC. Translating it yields CASSGTPGGQQFF.